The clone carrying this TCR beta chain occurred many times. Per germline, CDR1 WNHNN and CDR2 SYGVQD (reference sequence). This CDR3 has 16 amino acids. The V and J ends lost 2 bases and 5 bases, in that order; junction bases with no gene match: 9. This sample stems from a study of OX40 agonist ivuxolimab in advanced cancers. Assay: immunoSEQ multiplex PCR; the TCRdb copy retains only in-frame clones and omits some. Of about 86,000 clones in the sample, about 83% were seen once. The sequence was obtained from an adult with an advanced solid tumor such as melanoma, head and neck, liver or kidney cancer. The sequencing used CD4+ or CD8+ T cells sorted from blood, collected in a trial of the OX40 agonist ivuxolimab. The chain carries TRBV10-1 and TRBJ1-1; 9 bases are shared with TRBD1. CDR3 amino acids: CASSEAKTGGGTEAFF. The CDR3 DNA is TGCGCCAGCAGTGAGGCGAAGACAGGGGGTGGAACTGAAGCTTTCTTT.